Following are 31 T cell receptor beta chains from one sample sequenced in a study of cytomegalovirus exposure and HLA in healthy donors. PCR amplification relied on 60 Vbeta primers (plus 13 Jbeta primers). Using immunoSEQ multiplex PCR, the repertoire was profiled, and TCRdb retains in-frame clones only, with some absent. This sample yields about 190,000 clones, of which around 87% are seen a single time; over 1% belongs to the top ten. Sequenced material: PBMCs. These receptors were obtained from a man aged 30-40 years in good health and CMV-seronegative.

This sequence joins TRBV9 and TRBJ2-3; 9 bases are a match to TRBD2. Germline values: CDR1 SGDLS, CDR2 YYNGEE. The CDR3 extends over 15 amino acids. V lost 6 bases, J lost 0 bases, and 5 bases stayed unmatched. DNA for the CDR3: TGTGCCAGCACCCTTAGCGGGAGAAGCACAGATACGCAGTATTTT. Translating it yields CASTLSGRSTDTQYF.

The chain carries TRBV21-1 and TRBJ1-3; TRBD1, the table's D call, was not compared with the DNA. TRBV21-1 is annotated as a pseudogene. CDR3 length: 16 residues. This CDR3 reads CASSKHRTGSGNTIYF. The DNA of the CDR3 is TGTGCCAGCAGCAAACATAGGACAGGGTCTGGAAACACCATATATTTT.

The V gene is TRBV18, the J gene TRBJ2-5; TRBD2 agrees at 12 bases. After removal of 4 bases from V and 5 bases from J, the junction contained 8 bases not matched to a gene. Per germline, CDR1 KGHSH and CDR2 LQKENI. This CDR3 contains 16 residues. The CDR3 coding sequence is TGTGCCAGCTCACTGACTAGCGGGAGATCTGTGGAGACCCAGTACTTC. The encoded protein is CASSLTSGRSVETQYF.

The chain uses TRBV10-3 and TRBJ2-7, with 9 positions matching TRBD1. The V and J ends lost 2 bases and 0 bases, in that order; junction bases with no gene match: 5. There are 16 residues in the CDR3. CDR1 and CDR2 from the germline V gene are ENHRY and SYGVKD. CDR3 amino acids: CAISETGQGISYEQYF. CDR3 nucleotide sequence: TGTGCCATCAGTGAGACGGGACAGGGCATCTCCTACGAGCAGTACTTC.

The chain links TRBV7-8 to TRBJ1-1, with no clear D. Germline-derived CDR1 and CDR2 are SGHVS and FQNEAQ. Trimming took 1 base from V and 0 from J, leaving 6 bases between them. The length of the CDR3 is 14 residues. This CDR3 reads CASSLGQVNTEAFF. Here the CDR3 DNA reads TGTGCCAGCAGCTTAGGGCAGGTGAACACTGAAGCTTTCTTT.

For this clone: Relative to the germline gene, one junction end is altered; a read error may explain this. The genes are TRBV30 and TRBJ1-1; TRBD1 agrees at 7 bases. Germline assignment: CDR1 GTSNPN and CDR2 SVGIG (reference sequence). This CDR3 is 13 amino acids long. The CDR3 nucleotides read TGTGCCTGGAGTATAACAGGGGCCACTGAAGCTTCCTTT. Protein sequence: CAWSITGATEASF.

The chain combines TRBV6-6 with TRBJ1-1; 7 bases agree with TRBD1. Germline V gene sequence: CDR1 MNHNY, CDR2 SVGAGI (reference sequence). CDR3 size: 16 residues. The V gene end was trimmed by 5 bases and the J gene end by 1 base; junction bases not matched to a gene: 10. As DNA, the CDR3 is TGTGCCAGCAGTCAACGGGGACAGCAGACGAACACTGAAGCTTTCTTT. This translates into CASSQRGQQTNTEAFF.

V is TRBV18 and J is TRBJ2-5; 10 nucleotides agree with TRBD1. The DNA end is a closer match to TRBJ2-7, so the J assignment may be wrong. CDR1 is KGHSH and CDR2 is LQKENI in the germline V gene. The CDR3 is made up of 17 amino acids. In DNA form, the CDR3 reads TGTGCCAGCTCACCACAGGGACAGGGGTTTAGTACTACCGAGCAGTACTTC. Translation: CASSPQGQGFSTTEQYF.

This sequence joins TRBV5-1 and TRBJ2-5; TRBD1 aligns across 10 bases. This CDR3 comprises 15 residues. In germline, CDR1 is SGHRS, CDR2 YFSETQ. Trimming cost V 4 bases and J 11 bases; bases outside gene matches: 14. Here the CDR3 reads CASSPGTGDSWEQYF. The CDR3 DNA reads as TGCGCCAGCAGCCCGGGGACAGGGGATTCGTGGGAGCAGTACTTC. Supplemented by reference TRBV5-1 and TRBJ2-5, the full variable domain reads KAGVTQTPRYLIKTRGQQVTLSCSPISGHRSVSWYQQTPGQGLQFLFEYFSETQRNKGNFPGRFSGRQFSNSRSEMNVSTLELGDSALYLCASSPGTGDSWEQYFGPGTRLLVL.

This clone was observed a handful of times. This chain uses TRBV5-6 with TRBJ1-3, with D maybe TRBD1 (6 bases). The V end lost 4 bases, the J end lost 7 bases, and 18 bases lay between the germline ends. The CDR3 extends over 15 amino acids. Germline-derived CDR1 and CDR2 are SGHDT and YYEEEE. Here the CDR3 DNA reads TGTGCCAGCAGCCTCGGACAGCCGGTTGGGAACACCATATATTTT. Its protein product is CASSLGQPVGNTIYF.

The V call is TRBV30, the J call TRBJ2-6; D unclear. This CDR3 is built from 13 residues. V was shortened by 7 bases and J by 2 bases, with 9 bases between the two germline ends. The germline gives CDR1 GTSNPN, CDR2 SVGIG (reference sequence). The DNA of the CDR3 is TGTGCCTCCCGGTCTGCTGGGGCCAACGTCCTGACTTTC. Translated, it gives CASRSAGANVLTF.

V is TRBV1 and J is TRBJ2-5; the D call of TRBD2 is as the table states it, not checked on the DNA. TRBV1 constitutes a pseudogene. There are 21 residues in the CDR3. Here the CDR3 reads CTSSQDPTSGDTEPGAETQYF. CDR3 sequence (DNA): TGCACCAGCAGCCAAGACCCGACTAGCGGGGATACGGAGCCGGGGGCTGAGACCCAGTACTTC.

The genes are TRBV28 and TRBJ1-2, with 9 nucleotides matching TRBD1. CDR3 size: 18 residues. V lost 7 bases to trimming and J lost 2 bases; unmatched junction nucleotides: 17. Germline V lookup: CDR1 MDHEN, CDR2 SYDVKM. CDR3: CASTKSRDRERINYGYTF. CDR3 sequence (DNA): TGTGCCAGCACCAAATCCCGGGACAGGGAAAGAATAAACTATGGCTACACCTTC.

Concerning this clone itself: An end of the junction does not agree with germline; a read error may underlie this. The genes are TRBV5-6 and TRBJ2-1, with D unresolved. Germline V gene data show CDR1 as SGHDT and CDR2 as YYEEEE. CDR3 length: 11 residues. CDR3 protein: CASSLYSEQFF. The CDR3 DNA is TGTGCCAGCAGCTTGTACAGTGAGCAGTTCTTC.

The J gene is TRBJ2-6, the V gene TRBV18, with 11 bases that match TRBD1. V was pared by 3 bases and J by 0 bases, with 4 bases of the junction left unmatched. CDR1 and CDR2 (germline): KGHSH, LQKENI. This CDR3 has 18 amino acids. In nucleotides, the CDR3 is TGTGCCAGCTCACCGGCAGGACAGGGGGCCTCTGGGGCCAACGTCCTGACTTTC. This encodes CASSPAGQGASGANVLTF.

This rearrangement joins TRBV6-5 to TRBJ1-3; the D gene is possibly TRBD1 (6 bases). Germline V gives CDR1 MNHEY, CDR2 SVGAGI. Trimming left V 8 bases short and J 3 bases short, with 14 bases between. This CDR3 spans 14 amino acids. CDR3 amino acids: CASSTRGGGNTIYF. Written as DNA, the CDR3 is TGTGCCAGCTCTACCAGGGGCGGTGGAAACACCATATATTTT.

This clone was detected only once. The chain links TRBV7-9 to TRBJ1-4; a weak D match, TRBD1 (6 bases). V lost 4 bases and J 5 bases, leaving 11 bases between the germline ends. Germline values: CDR1 SEHNR, CDR2 FQNEAQ (reference sequence). The CDR3 covers 14 residues. The CDR3 here is CASSSADRNEKLFF. The CDR3 DNA reads TGTGCCAGCAGCTCTGCTGACAGGAATGAAAAACTGTTTTTT.

The chain joins TRBV7-6 to TRBJ2-1; the match to TRBD2 covers 7 bases. V lost 5 bases and J lost 2; bases outside the gene matches: 6. Germline loops: CDR1 SGHVS, CDR2 FNYEAQ. This CDR3 is 15 amino acids long. CDR3 sequence: CASSQGGRTYNEQFF. CDR3 nucleotides: TGTGCCAGCAGCCAGGGAGGGAGGACCTACAATGAGCAGTTCTTC.

This clone occurred once. This sequence joins TRBV28 and TRBJ2-5; 7 positions match TRBD1. The CDR3 contains 14 residues. The junction had 9 bases not matched to a gene; V was cut back by 6 bases and J by 5 bases. Germline CDR1 is MDHEN and CDR2 is SYDVKM. The DNA for the CDR3 is TGTGCCAGCAGCCAAAGACAGGGCCATGAGACCCAGTACTTC. Translated, it gives CASSQRQGHETQYF.

This chain uses TRBV7-9 with TRBJ1-1, with 7 positions matching TRBD1. Losses at the gene ends were 5 bases for V and 0 bases for J; bases not matched to a gene: 12. Germline CDR1 SEHNR, CDR2 FQNEAQ (reference sequence). The CDR3 has 17 amino acids. The CDR3 loop reads CASSPRTGRPMNTEAFF. The CDR3 DNA is TGTGCCAGCAGCCCCCGGACAGGCCGACCCATGAACACTGAAGCTTTCTTT.

V and J are TRBV27 and TRBJ2-7, with a possible D match to TRBD2 (6 bases). The CDR3 runs 15 residues. Germline CDR1 reads MNHEY; CDR2 reads SMNVEV (reference sequence). V lost 6 bases to trimming and J lost 6 bases, with 21 bases between them. CDR3 sequence (DNA): TGTGCCAGCAGCCTACAGCCAGCGGGTGGGGCCGAGCAGTACTTC. This encodes CASSLQPAGGAEQYF.

This chain links TRBV27 with TRBJ2-7; weak D call: TRBD2 (6 bases). Per germline, CDR1 MNHEY and CDR2 SMNVEV (reference sequence). The CDR3 spans 15 residues. Trimming shortened V by 7 bases and J by 2 bases, and 18 bases separated the two germline ends. The CDR3 loop is CASTKGGLYPYEQYF. Written as DNA, the CDR3 is TGTGCCAGCACCAAGGGAGGACTTTATCCCTACGAGCAGTACTTC.

In its sample, this clone was seen once. The chain carries TRBV28 and TRBJ2-1; D remains unclear. Germline V gene data show CDR1 as MDHEN and CDR2 as SYDVKM. The CDR3 totals 14 residues. The germline V and J ends were trimmed by 2 bases and 9 bases, with 14 bases remaining between them. CDR3 sequence reads: CASSLTPNRSEQFF. As DNA, the CDR3 is TGTGCCAGCAGTTTAACCCCCAATCGGAGTGAGCAGTTCTTC.

The chain couples TRBV6-1 to TRBJ1-3; 8 positions agree with TRBD1. V dropped 4 bases and J dropped 1; count of bases not matched to a gene: 3. Germline loops: CDR1 MNHNS, CDR2 SASEGT. The CDR3 contains 15 residues. CDR3 loop: CASSGRTGSGNTIYF. CDR3 DNA: TGTGCCAGCAGTGGAAGGACAGGGTCTGGAAACACCATATATTTT.

V is TRBV25-1 and J is TRBJ2-2; 14 positions agree with TRBD2. After removal of 2 bases from V and 6 bases from J, the junction contained 2 bases not matched to a gene. Germline V CDR1 and CDR2: MGHDK, SYGVNS. There are 16 residues in the CDR3. The CDR3 nucleotides read TGTGCCAGCAGTGAAAGGACTAGCGGGGGGTCCGGGGAGCTGTTTTTT. It yields the protein CASSERTSGGSGELFF.

The chain links TRBV5-1 to TRBJ2-5, with 12 positions matching TRBD2. The CDR3 length is 16 residues. Germline V gene lookup returns CDR1 SGHRS and CDR2 YFSETQ. The V gene end was trimmed by 3 bases and the J gene end by 5 bases; junction bases not matched to a gene: 8. CDR3 nucleotide sequence: TGCGCCAGCAGCTCAGGTTCTAGCGGGAGGGCTGAGACCCAGTACTTC. Its protein product is CASSSGSSGRAETQYF.

This clone was counted once. This chain connects TRBV7-8 to TRBJ2-7; D might be TRBD2 (6 bases). The CDR3 runs 16 residues. The V and J ends lost 1 base and 3 bases respectively, with 16 bases between them. Germline CDR1 SGHVS, CDR2 FQNEAQ. The CDR3 DNA is TGTGCCAGCAGCTTAGGTACGTCAGGGACTTTCTACGAGCAGTACTTC. This translates into CASSLGTSGTFYEQYF.

The chain uses TRBV6-5 and TRBJ1-2; no firm D call. CDR1 is MNHEY, CDR2 SVGAGI, per germline. The CDR3 spans 14 residues. The V gene lost 6 bases and the J gene lost 4 bases, with 15 bases spanning the gap. Written as DNA, the CDR3 is TGTGCCAGCAGAACCCTCGGAGTACCCTATGGCTACACCTTC. Its translation is CASRTLGVPYGYTF.

This clone is a singleton in its sample. The chain employs TRBV6-6 and TRBJ1-2; 10 nucleotides match TRBD1. Trimming at V came to 6 bases and at J to 6 bases, leaving 1 base not matched to a gene. Germline assignment: CDR1 MNHNY and CDR2 SVGAGI (reference sequence). The length of the CDR3 is 12 residues. CDR3 sequence reads: CASRGTGDGYTF. CDR3 DNA sequence: TGTGCCAGCAGGGGGACAGGGGATGGCTACACCTTC.

The chain is built from TRBV20-1 and TRBJ1-1; D not certain. This CDR3 has 11 amino acids. The germline V gene has CDR1 DFQATT and CDR2 SNEGSKA (reference sequence). V gave up 5 bases and J gave up 1 base, with 5 bases separating them. The CDR3 DNA sequence: TGCAGTGCTCCCCAGAACACTGAAGCTTTCTTT. Translating it yields CSAPQNTEAFF.

This chain joins TRBV19 and TRBJ2-3, with TRBD2 matching over 7 bases. The CDR3 covers 13 residues. V lost 8 bases and J lost 6; bases outside the gene matches: 8. Germline V gives CDR1 LNHDA, CDR2 SQIVND (reference sequence). The CDR3: CASGTGGLDTQYF. Written as DNA, the CDR3 is TGTGCCAGTGGTACGGGAGGACTGGATACGCAGTATTTT.